This T cell receptor (beta chain) was identified in a study of blood T cell repertoires in COVID-19. Overall study: From the United States, Italy and Spain came samples of acute and convalescent COVID-19.

Original data processing: From reference gene primer amplification, estimates of nucleated cell counts were derived. Generated by immunoSEQ multiplex PCR, the TCRdb table keeps only in-frame clones and is missing some. The V and J calls and clone size are taken from that table; D and trimming were inferred from the DNA. The sample comprises roughly 140,000 clones, 84% of which are singletons, and 5.8% rests with the top ten. The CDR3 sequence is 12 residues long. Between the trimmed V and J ends, which lost 7 bases and 6 bases, there was a span of 7 bases. CDR1 MNHEY and CDR2 SVGAGI come from the germline V gene.

The genes are TRBV6-5 and TRBJ1-6; tentative D call: TRBD1 (5 bases). Sequenced: PBMCs or T cells enriched from blood (not recorded which). This TCR was sampled from a woman between 45 and 60 years old who had been exposed to COVID-19. The CDR3 nucleotides read TGTGCCAGCAACAGGCCTAATTCACCCCTCCACTTT. It is translated as CASNRPNSPLHF.